The present T cell receptor (beta chain) was sequenced within a study of blood T cell repertoires in COVID-19. Some clones are missing from TCRdb's copy, which holds only in-frame ones; the method was immunoSEQ multiplex PCR. The top ten clones hold around 1.1% of a sample with 350,000 to 450,000 clones, around 89% of them seen once. Trimming stripped 7 bases from V and 5 bases from J, with 10 bases between. From germline, CDR1 is SEHNR and CDR2 FQNEAQ (reference sequence). The CDR3 sequence is 12 residues long. The sequenced material came from PBMCs or T cells enriched from blood (not recorded which). This sequence was found in a man aged 30 to 39 who had recovered from COVID-19. The chain employs TRBV7-9 and TRBJ2-3; D remains ambiguous. The CDR3, as DNA: TGTGCCAGCAACCGTCCCGGAGATACGCAGTATTTT. Amino acids: CASNRPGDTQYF.